This T cell receptor (beta chain) was profiled in a study of blood T cell repertoires in COVID-19. Study in general: Donors in the United States, Italy and Spain gave samples during acute or convalescent COVID-19. PBMCs, B-cell-depleted T cells, or T cells were the source of the cDNA or gDNA that made up the material.

CDR1 and CDR2 from the germline V gene are KGHSH and LQKENI. Losses at the gene ends were 8 bases for V and 5 bases for J; bases not matched to a gene: 5. CDR3 length: 14 residues. This clone was seen more than once but under ten times. Original handling: Nucleated cell number was recorded as an estimate derived from reference gene primer amplification. Clones were sequenced by immunoSEQ multiplex PCR, and TCRdb holds only the in-frame ones, with some missing. V and J calls and clone size come straight from that table; D and trimming were deduced from the DNA. Altogether 65,000 to 70,000 clones are present, more than 70% being singletons, with the ten largest covering around 47%.

This receptor was obtained from a human donor in a cohort sampled during active COVID-19. Sequencing was carried out using peripheral blood. This chain connects TRBV18 to TRBJ2-2, with TRBD2 matching 10 bases. The CDR3, as DNA: TGTGCCAGCAAGGGACTAGCGCTAACCGGGGAGCTGTTTTTT. This encodes CASKGLALTGELFF.